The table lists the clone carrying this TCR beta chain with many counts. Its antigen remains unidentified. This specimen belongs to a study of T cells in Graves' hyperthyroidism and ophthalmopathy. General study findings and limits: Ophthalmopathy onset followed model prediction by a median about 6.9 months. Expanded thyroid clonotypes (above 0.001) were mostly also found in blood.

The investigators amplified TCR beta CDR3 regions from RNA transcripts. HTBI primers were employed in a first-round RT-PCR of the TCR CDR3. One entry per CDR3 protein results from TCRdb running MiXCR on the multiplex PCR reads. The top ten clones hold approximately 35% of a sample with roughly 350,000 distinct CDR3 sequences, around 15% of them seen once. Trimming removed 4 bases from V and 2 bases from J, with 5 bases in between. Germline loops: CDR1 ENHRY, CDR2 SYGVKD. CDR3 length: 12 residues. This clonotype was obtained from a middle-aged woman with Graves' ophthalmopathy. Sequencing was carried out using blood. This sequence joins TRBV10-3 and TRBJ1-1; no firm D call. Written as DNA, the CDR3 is TGTGCCATCAGTGGGGGTAACACTGAAGCTTTCTTT. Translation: CAISGGNTEAFF.